The 18 T cell receptor beta chains below come from one sample, sequenced in a study of blood T cell repertoires in COVID-19. This table comes from immunoSEQ multiplex PCR, and its TCRdb copy is limited to in-frame clones, with some not included. The data show about 95,000 clones, with approximately 91% seen just once and around 5.2% held by the top ten. The sample comprised peripheral blood. The receptors stem from a man aged 55 to 70 with COVID-19, enrolled during active disease.

This CDR3 reads CASSQGRTSGGTDTQYF. The CDR3 DNA sequence: TGTGCCAGCAGCCAAGGTCGGACTAGCGGTGGCACAGATACGCAGTATTTT. The rearrangement joins TRBV14 to TRBJ2-3, with 10 bases that match TRBD2. Trimming at V came to 1 base and at J to 1 base, leaving 5 bases not matched to a gene. The CDR3 runs 17 residues. Per germline, CDR1 SGHDN and CDR2 FVKESK.

J is TRBJ2-7 and V is TRBV12-3 or TRBV12-4; possible D gene TRBD2, 6 bases. This CDR3 spans 12 amino acids. Trimming removed 6 bases at V and 7 bases at J, with 13 bases between. CDR3 coding DNA: TGTGCCAGCAGAGGGGCGGGAAGTGAGCAGTACTTC. Protein: CASRGAGSEQYF.

V and J are TRBV5-1 and TRBJ1-2, with unresolved D. The germline V gene encodes CDR1 SGHRS and CDR2 YFSETQ. Trimming cost V 0 bases and J 1 base, with 10 bases left between them. The CDR3 runs to 15 residues. The DNA for the CDR3 is TGCGCCAGCAGCTTGGCCATGGGCCTTAACTATGGCTACACCTTC. It encodes CASSLAMGLNYGYTF.

The gene calls are TRBV2 and TRBJ1-5; D may be TRBD1 (6 bases). The V end was cut by 3 bases, the J end by 0 bases, with 9 bases between. The V gene's germline CDR1 is SNHLY and CDR2 FYNNEI. There are 15 residues in the CDR3. In DNA form, the CDR3 reads TGTGCCAGCAGTGAGGGGACACATAGCAATCAGCCCCAGCATTTT. This translates into CASSEGTHSNQPQHF. The full variable domain, its missing parts supplied by reference TRBV2 and TRBJ1-5, is EPEVTQTPSHQVTQMGQEVILRCVPISNHLYFYWYRQILGQKVEFLVSFYNNEISEKSEIFDDQFSVERPDGSNFTLKIRSTKLEDSAMYFCASSEGTHSNQPQHFGDGTRLSIL.

The chain is built from TRBV28 and TRBJ1-5; D remains ambiguous. Germline loops: CDR1 MDHEN, CDR2 SYDVKM. V was cut by 5 bases and J by 4 bases, with 18 bases left in between. The CDR3 has 16 amino acids. CDR3 coding DNA: TGTGCCAGCAGTCGAACTCTCGGGGATAATAATCAGCCCCAGCATTTT. Translation: CASSRTLGDNNQPQHF.

This clone was seen just once. The J gene is TRBJ2-1, the V gene TRBV9; a possible D gene is TRBD2 (5 bases). The germline gives CDR1 SGDLS, CDR2 YYNGEE. The CDR3 length is 12 residues. The V and J ends lost 0 bases and 8 bases respectively, with 6 bases between them. Written as DNA, the CDR3 is TGTGCCAGCAGCGTAGCGGAGGATGAGCAGTTCTTC. As protein: CASSVAEDEQFF.

In DNA, the CDR3 is TGTGCCAGCACTCCCAGGGCGGGAACTGAAGCTTTCTTT. Translated: CASTPRAGTEAFF. The rearrangement joins TRBV2 to TRBJ1-1, with D maybe TRBD1 (5 bases). CDR3 length: 13 amino acids. V dropped 7 bases and J dropped 5 bases, with 14 bases sitting between them. Germline CDR1 is SNHLY and CDR2 is FYNNEI. The whole variable domain, filled in from reference TRBV2 and TRBJ1-1, reads EPEVTQTPSHQVTQMGQEVILRCVPISNHLYFYWYRQILGQKVEFLVSFYNNEISEKSEIFDDQFSVERPDGSNFTLKIRSTKLEDSAMYFCASTPRAGTEAFFGQGTRLTVV.

This rearrangement joins TRBV2 to TRBJ1-2; 7 bases match TRBD1. This CDR3 spans 11 amino acids. The V segment lost 6 bases and the J segment 12 bases; nucleotides outside the gene matches: 7. The V gene's germline CDR1 is SNHLY and CDR2 FYNNEI. The CDR3 is CASRGEGAHTF. CDR3 in DNA: TGTGCCAGCAGGGGAGAGGGGGCCCACACCTTC.

V usage is TRBV19 and J usage is TRBJ1-2, with D hard to call. V was pared by 2 bases and J by 1 base, with 5 bases between. Germline V gene lookup returns CDR1 LNHDA and CDR2 SQIVND (reference sequence). The CDR3 is 13 amino acids. The CDR3 bases are TGTGCCAGTAGTATACAGCGTAACTATGGCTACACCTTC. It translates to CASSIQRNYGYTF. Filled out from reference TRBV19 and TRBJ1-2, the complete variable domain reads DGGITQSPKYLFRKEGQNVTLSCEQNLNHDAMYWYRQDPGQGLRLIYYSQIVNDFQKGDIAEGYSVSREKKESFPLTVTSAQKNPTAFYLCASSIQRNYGYTFGSGTRLTVV.

The rearrangement joins TRBV18 to TRBJ1-1, with D tentatively TRBD1 (6 bases). V gave up 2 bases and J gave up 5 bases, with 12 bases separating them. The CDR3 is 14 amino acids. Per the germline V gene, CDR1 is KGHSH and CDR2 is LQKENI. CDR3 in amino acids: CASSPIAGATEAFF. The CDR3 DNA is TGTGCCAGCTCACCAATCGCAGGGGCAACTGAAGCTTTCTTT.

The chain joins TRBV7-2 to TRBJ2-2; no firm D call. Germline assignment: CDR1 SGHTA and CDR2 FQGNSA. The CDR3 extends over 15 amino acids. Trimming took off 4 bases at V and 2 bases at J, with 11 bases between the two ends. The CDR3 spells CASSWLGFNTGELFF. CDR3 nucleotide sequence: TGTGCCAGCAGCTGGCTCGGGTTTAACACCGGGGAGCTGTTTTTT.

V gene TRBV6-2 or TRBV6-3 combines with J gene TRBJ2-1; D is possibly TRBD1 (6 bases). This CDR3 is built from 15 residues. V was cut by 6 bases and J by 0 bases, with 12 bases left in between. CDR1 is MNHEY, CDR2 SVGEGT, per germline. In DNA form, the CDR3 reads TGTGCCAGCAGACCTCAGGGGAGCTCCTACAATGAGCAGTTCTTC. Its translation is CASRPQGSSYNEQFF.

The chain employs TRBV23-1 and TRBJ1-1; 8 nucleotides align to TRBD1. TRBV23-1 is sorted into the ORF group, with uncertain function. V shed 6 bases, J shed 4 bases, and the junction held 1 base outside the gene matches. The CDR3 is 12 amino acids. The CDR3 bases are TGCGCCAGCAGCACAGGGGGCACTGAAGCTTTCTTT. It encodes CASSTGGTEAFF.

The V and J genes are TRBV18 and TRBJ2-7, with 7 bases identical to TRBD1. Per germline, CDR1 KGHSH and CDR2 LQKENI. Trimming cost V 4 bases and J 7 bases; bases outside gene matches: 7. The CDR3 is 13 amino acids. Here the CDR3 reads CASSLPGTAEQYF. In DNA form, the CDR3 reads TGTGCCAGCTCACTTCCCGGGACAGCAGAGCAGTACTTC.

V usage is TRBV11-3 and J usage is TRBJ2-1; maybe TRBD1 (6 bases). There are 13 residues in the CDR3. Trimming took off 5 bases at V and 7 bases at J, with 12 bases between the two ends. CDR1 and CDR2 from the germline V gene are SGHNT and YENEEA. The CDR3 DNA is TGTGCCAGCAGCCAATTAAGGGGGAATGAGCAGTTCTTC. Protein sequence: CASSQLRGNEQFF. Filled out from reference TRBV11-3 and TRBJ2-1, the complete variable domain reads EAGVVQSPRYKIIEKKQPVAFWCNPISGHNTLYWYLQNLGQGPELLIRYENEEAVDDSQLPKDRFSAERLKGVDSTLKIQPAELGDSAVYLCASSQLRGNEQFFGPGTRLTVL.

The chain employs TRBV12-3 or TRBV12-4 and TRBJ1-5; D is ambiguous. The V and J ends lost 8 bases and 0 bases respectively, with 5 bases between them. The CDR3 is 12 residues long. In DNA, the CDR3 is TGTGCCAGCCGGTATAGCAATCAGCCCCAGCATTTT. Translated: CASRYSNQPQHF.

J is TRBJ2-7 and V is TRBV29-1; 8 bases fit TRBD1. Germline values: CDR1 SQVTM, CDR2 ANQGSEA. The CDR3 has 14 residues. The ends lost 2 bases at V and 0 bases at J; junction bases unmatched: 3. The CDR3 nucleotides are TGCAGCGTTGAATGGACAGGGAGCTCCTACGAGCAGTACTTC. Translating gives CSVEWTGSSYEQYF.

The V gene is TRBV10-3, the J gene TRBJ2-2; TRBD1 aligns across 8 bases. Germline V lookup: CDR1 ENHRY, CDR2 SYGVKD. The V segment lost 4 bases and the J segment 1 base; nucleotides outside the gene matches: 5. The CDR3 runs to 16 residues. CDR3 residues: CAISGRGTGNTGELFF. CDR3 sequence (DNA): TGTGCCATCAGTGGTCGGGGGACAGGGAACACCGGGGAGCTGTTTTTT.